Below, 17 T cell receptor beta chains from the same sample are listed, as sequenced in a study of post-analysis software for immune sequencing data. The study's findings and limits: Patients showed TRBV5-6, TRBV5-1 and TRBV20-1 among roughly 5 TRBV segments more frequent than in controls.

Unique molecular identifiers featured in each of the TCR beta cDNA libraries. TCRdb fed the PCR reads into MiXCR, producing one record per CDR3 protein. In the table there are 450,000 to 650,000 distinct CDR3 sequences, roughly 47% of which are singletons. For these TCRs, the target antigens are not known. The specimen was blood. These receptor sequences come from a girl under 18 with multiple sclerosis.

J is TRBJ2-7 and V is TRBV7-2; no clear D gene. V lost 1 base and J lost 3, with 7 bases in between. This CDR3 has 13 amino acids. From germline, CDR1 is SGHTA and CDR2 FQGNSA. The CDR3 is CASSLGLFYEQYF. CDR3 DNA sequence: TGTGCCAGCAGCTTAGGGCTATTCTACGAGCAGTACTTC. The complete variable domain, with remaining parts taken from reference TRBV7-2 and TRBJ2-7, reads GAGVSQSPSNKVTEKGKDVELRCDPISGHTALYWYRQSLGQGLEFLIYFQGNSAPDKSGLPSDRFSAERTGGSVSTLTIQRTQQEDSAVYLCASSLGLFYEQYFGPGTRLTVT.

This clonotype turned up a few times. CDR3 protein: CASSLGGLAEQYF. The DNA of the CDR3 is TGTGCCAGCAGCTTAGGAGGTCTAGCGGAGCAGTACTTC. J is TRBJ2-7 and V is TRBV7-2; tentatively, D is TRBD2 (6 bases). The CDR3 covers 13 residues. The V gene lost 1 base and the J gene lost 7 bases, with 11 bases spanning the gap. Germline V lookup: CDR1 SGHTA, CDR2 FQGNSA.

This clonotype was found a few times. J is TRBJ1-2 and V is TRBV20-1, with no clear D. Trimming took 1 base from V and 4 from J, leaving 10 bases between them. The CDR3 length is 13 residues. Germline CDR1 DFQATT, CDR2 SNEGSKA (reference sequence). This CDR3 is CSARGRTFYGYTF. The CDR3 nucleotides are TGCAGTGCTAGAGGCAGGACCTTCTATGGCTACACCTTC.

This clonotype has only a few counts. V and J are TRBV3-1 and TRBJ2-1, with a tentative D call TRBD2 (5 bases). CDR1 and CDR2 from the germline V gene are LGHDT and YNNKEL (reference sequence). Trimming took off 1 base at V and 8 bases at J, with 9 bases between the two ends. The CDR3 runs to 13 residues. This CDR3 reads CASSQGGHHEQFF. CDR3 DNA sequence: TGTGCCAGCAGCCAAGGCGGGCACCATGAGCAGTTCTTC.

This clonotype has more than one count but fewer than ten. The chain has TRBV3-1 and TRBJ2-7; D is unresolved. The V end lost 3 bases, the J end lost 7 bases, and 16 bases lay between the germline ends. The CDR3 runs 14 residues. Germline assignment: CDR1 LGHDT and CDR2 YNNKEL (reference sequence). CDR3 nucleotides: TGTGCCAGCAGCCAGCCCGGACCCAAGCCTGAGCAGTACTTC. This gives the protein CASSQPGPKPEQYF.

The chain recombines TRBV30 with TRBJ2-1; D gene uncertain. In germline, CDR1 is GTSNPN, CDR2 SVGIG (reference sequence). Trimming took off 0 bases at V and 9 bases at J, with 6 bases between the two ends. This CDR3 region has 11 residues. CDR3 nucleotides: TGTGCCTGGAGTGTCCAACCTGAGCAGTTCTTC. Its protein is CAWSVQPEQFF. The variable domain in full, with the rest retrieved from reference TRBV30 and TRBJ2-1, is SQTIHQWPATLVQPVGSPLSLECTVEGTSNPNLYWYRQAAGRGLQLLFYSVGIGQISSEVPQNLSASRPQDRQFILSSKKLLLSDSGFYLCAWSVQPEQFFGPGTRLTVL.

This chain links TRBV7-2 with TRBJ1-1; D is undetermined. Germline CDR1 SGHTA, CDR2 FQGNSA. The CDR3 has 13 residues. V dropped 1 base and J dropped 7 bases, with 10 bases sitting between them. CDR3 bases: TGTGCCAGCAGCTTAGATTTACGGGATGAAGCTTTCTTT. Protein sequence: CASSLDLRDEAFF.

CDR3 amino acids: CASSSPQRTQYF. CDR3 DNA: TGTGCCAGCAGTTCCCCGCAAAGGACCCAGTACTTC. The rearrangement joins TRBV6-5 to TRBJ2-7, with D unresolved. The J call may be in error: the DNA end matches TRBJ2-5 better. CDR3 length equals 12 residues. Germline values: CDR1 MNHEY, CDR2 SVGAGI.

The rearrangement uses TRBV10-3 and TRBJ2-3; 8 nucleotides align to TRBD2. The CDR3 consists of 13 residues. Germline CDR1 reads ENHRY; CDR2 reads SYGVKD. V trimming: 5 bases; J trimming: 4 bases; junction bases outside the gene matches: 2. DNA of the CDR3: TGTGCCATCAGTAAGGGACTAGCAGATACGCAGTATTTT. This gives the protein CAISKGLADTQYF.

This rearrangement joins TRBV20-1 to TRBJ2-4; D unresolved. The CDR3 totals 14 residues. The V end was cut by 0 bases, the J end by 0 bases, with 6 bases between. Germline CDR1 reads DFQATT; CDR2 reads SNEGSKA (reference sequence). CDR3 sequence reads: CSAREPLAKNIQYF. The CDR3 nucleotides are TGCAGTGCTAGAGAGCCCCTAGCCAAAAACATTCAGTACTTC.

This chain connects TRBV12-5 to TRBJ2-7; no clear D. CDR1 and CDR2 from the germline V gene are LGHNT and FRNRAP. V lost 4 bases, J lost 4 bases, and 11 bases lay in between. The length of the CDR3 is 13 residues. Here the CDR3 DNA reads TGTGCTAGTGGTTCCGGCTCAGAGTACGAGCAGTACTTC. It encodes CASGSGSEYEQYF.

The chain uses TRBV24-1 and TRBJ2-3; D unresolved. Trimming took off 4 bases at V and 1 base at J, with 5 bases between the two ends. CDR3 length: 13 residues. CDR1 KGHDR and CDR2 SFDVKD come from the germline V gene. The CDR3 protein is CATSESRTDTQYF. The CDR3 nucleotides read TGTGCCACCAGTGAGAGTCGCACAGATACGCAGTATTTT.

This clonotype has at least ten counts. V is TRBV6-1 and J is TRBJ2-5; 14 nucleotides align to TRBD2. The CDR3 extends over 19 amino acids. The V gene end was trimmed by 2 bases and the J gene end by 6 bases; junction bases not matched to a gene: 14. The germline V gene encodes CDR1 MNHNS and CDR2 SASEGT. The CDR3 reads CASSESTLGLAGGIKTQYF. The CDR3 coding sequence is TGTGCCAGCAGTGAAAGTACCCTCGGACTAGCGGGGGGTATAAAGACCCAGTACTTC.

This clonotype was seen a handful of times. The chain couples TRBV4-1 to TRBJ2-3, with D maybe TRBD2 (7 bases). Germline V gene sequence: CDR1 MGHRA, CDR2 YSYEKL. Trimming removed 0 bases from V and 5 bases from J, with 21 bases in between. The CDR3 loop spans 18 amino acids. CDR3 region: CASSQEIGGALGGDTQYF. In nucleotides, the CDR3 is TGCGCCAGCAGCCAAGAAATAGGGGGGGCCCTGGGAGGAGATACGCAGTATTTT.

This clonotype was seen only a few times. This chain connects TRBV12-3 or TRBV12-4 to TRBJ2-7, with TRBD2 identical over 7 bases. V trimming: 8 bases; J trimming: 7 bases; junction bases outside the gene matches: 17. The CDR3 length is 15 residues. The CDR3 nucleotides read TGTGCCAGCCAGATAGGCTTGGCGGGAGCGGAGGAGCAGTACTTC. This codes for CASQIGLAGAEEQYF.

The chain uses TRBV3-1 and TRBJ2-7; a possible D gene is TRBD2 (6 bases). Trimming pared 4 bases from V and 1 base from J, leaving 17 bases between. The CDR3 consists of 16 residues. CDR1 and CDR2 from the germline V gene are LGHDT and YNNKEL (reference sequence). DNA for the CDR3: TGTGCCAGCAGCCCCACGGCGCAGGGAGGTTCCTACGAGCAGTACTTC. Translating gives CASSPTAQGGSYEQYF.

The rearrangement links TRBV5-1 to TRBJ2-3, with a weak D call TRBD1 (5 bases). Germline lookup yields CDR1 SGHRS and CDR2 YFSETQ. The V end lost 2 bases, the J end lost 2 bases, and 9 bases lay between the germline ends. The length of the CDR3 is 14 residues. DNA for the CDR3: TGCGCCAGCAGCTTTAGACAGTCCACAGATACGCAGTATTTT. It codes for CASSFRQSTDTQYF.